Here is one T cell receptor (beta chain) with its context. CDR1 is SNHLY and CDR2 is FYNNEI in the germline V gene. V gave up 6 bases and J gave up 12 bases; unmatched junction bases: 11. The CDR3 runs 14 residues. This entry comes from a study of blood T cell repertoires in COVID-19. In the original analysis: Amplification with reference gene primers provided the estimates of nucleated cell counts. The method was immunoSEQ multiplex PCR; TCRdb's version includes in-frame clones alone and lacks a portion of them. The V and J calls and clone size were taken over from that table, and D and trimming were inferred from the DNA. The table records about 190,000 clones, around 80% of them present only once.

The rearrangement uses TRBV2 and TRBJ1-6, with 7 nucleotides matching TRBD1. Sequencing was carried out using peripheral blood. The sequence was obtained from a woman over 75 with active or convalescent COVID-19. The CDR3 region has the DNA TGTGCCAGCAGGGCCCTGACAGGGCAGGGACCCCTCCACTTT. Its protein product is CASRALTGQGPLHF.